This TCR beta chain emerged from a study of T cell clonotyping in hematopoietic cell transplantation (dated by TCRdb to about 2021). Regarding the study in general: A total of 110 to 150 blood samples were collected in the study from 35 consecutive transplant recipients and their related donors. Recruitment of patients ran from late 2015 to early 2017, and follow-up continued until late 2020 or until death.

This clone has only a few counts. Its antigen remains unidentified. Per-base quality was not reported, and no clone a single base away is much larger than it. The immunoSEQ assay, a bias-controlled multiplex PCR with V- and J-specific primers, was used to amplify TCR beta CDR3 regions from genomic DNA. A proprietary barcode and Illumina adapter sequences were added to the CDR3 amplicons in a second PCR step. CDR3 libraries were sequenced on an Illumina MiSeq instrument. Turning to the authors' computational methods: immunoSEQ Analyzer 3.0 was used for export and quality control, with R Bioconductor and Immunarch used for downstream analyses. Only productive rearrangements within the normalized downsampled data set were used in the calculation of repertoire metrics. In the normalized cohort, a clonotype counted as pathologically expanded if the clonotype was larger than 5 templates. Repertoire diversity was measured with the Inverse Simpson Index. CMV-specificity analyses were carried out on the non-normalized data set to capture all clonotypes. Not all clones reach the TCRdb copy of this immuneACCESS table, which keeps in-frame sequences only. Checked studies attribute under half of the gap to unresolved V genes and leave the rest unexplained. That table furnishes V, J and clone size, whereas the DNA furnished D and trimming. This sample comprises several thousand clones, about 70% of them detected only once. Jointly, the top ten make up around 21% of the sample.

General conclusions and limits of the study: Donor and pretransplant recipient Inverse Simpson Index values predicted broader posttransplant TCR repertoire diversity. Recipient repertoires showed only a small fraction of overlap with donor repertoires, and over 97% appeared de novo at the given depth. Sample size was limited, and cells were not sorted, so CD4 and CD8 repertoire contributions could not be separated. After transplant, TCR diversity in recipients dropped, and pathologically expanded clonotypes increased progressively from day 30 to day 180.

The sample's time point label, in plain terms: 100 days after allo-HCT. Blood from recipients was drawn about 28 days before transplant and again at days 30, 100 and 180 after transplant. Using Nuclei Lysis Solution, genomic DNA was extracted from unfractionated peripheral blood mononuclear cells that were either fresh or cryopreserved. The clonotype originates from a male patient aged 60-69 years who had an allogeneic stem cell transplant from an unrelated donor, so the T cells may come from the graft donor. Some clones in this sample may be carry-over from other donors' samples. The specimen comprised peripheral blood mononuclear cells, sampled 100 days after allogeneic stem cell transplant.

The nucleotides read TGTGCCAGCGGCCTTTTCGATGAGCAGTTCTTC. Its protein reads: CASGLFDEQFF. The rearrangement joined TRBV6-1 to TRBJ2-1; confidence is insufficient to name the D gene. From the germline V gene, CDR1 is MNHNS and CDR2 is SASEGT. Trimming takes 8 bases from V and 8 bases from J, and the germline ends sit 10 bases apart. Counted from cysteine to phenylalanine, this CDR3 has 11 amino acids. This entry keeps only the CDR3 DNA: 33 bases, framed from base 1.